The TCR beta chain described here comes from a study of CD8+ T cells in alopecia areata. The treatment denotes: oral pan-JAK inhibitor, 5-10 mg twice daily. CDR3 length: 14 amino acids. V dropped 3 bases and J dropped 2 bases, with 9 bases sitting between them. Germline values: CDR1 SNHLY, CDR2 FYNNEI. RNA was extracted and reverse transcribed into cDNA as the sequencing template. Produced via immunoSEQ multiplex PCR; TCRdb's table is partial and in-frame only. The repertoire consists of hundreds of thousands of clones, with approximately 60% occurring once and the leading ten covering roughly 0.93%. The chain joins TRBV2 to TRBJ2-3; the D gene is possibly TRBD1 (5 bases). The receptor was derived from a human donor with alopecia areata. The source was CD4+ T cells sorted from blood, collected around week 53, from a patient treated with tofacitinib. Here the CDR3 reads CASSELGVTDTQYF. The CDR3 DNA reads TGTGCCAGCAGTGAGCTAGGGGTCACAGATACGCAGTATTTT.